This T cell receptor (beta chain) was documented in a study of T cells in localized non-small cell lung cancer. Study-wide results and limits: Sequencing covered just one tumor region, so heterogeneity cannot be ruled out. Out of the top 100 tumor clones, a median around 56 were seen in adjacent lung.

V was pared by 5 bases and J by 5 bases, with 3 bases of the junction left unmatched. CDR3 length equals 14 residues. From germline, CDR1 is SGHNT and CDR2 YENEEA. Assay: immunoSEQ multiplex PCR; the TCRdb copy retains only in-frame clones and omits some. The sample has some 4,300 clones; 32% are singletons. This clone was seen only a few times. Antigen: not known. The receptor comes from a woman between 35 and 75 years old with stage II squamous cell lung carcinoma. This rearrangement joins TRBV11-3 to TRBJ2-1; 10 positions agree with TRBD1. Specimen: lung tumor tissue, collected before any cancer treatment. This CDR3 reads CASSDRGLNNEQFF. Here the CDR3 DNA reads TGTGCCAGCAGCGACAGGGGGCTCAACAATGAGCAGTTCTTC.